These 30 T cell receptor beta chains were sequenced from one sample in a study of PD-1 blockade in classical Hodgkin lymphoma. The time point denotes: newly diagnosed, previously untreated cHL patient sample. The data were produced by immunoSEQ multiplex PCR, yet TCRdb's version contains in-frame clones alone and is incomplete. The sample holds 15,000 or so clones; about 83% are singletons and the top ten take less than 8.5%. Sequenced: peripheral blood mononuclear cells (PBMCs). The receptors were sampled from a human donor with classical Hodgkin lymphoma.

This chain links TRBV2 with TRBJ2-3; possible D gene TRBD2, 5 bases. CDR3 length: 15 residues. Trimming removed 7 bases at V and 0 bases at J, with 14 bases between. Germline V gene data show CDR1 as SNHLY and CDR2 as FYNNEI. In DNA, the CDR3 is TGTGCCAGCAAGGAGTGGGAGTCGAGCACAGATACGCAGTATTTT. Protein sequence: CASKEWESSTDTQYF. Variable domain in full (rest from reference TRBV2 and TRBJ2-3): EPEVTQTPSHQVTQMGQEVILRCVPISNHLYFYWYRQILGQKVEFLVSFYNNEISEKSEIFDDQFSVERPDGSNFTLKIRSTKLEDSAMYFCASKEWESSTDTQYFGPGTRLTVL.

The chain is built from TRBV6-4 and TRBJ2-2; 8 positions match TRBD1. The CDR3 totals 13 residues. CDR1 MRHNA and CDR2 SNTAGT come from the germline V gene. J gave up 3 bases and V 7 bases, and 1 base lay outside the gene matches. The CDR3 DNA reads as TGTGCCAGCACAGGGGGCGACACCGGGGAGCTGTTTTTT. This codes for CASTGGDTGELFF.

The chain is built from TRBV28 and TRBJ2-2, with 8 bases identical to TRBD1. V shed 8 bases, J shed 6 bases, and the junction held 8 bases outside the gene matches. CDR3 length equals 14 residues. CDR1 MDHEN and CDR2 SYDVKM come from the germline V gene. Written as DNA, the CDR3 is TGTGCCAGCCGTCGGACAGGGTCTTCCGGGGAGCTGTTTTTT. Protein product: CASRRTGSSGELFF.

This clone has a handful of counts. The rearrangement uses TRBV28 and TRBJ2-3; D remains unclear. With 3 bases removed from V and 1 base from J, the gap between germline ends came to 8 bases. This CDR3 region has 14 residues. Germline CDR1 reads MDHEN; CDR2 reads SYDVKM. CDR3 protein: CASSFSDRTDTQYF. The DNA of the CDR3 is TGTGCCAGCAGTTTTTCTGACCGCACAGATACGCAGTATTTT.

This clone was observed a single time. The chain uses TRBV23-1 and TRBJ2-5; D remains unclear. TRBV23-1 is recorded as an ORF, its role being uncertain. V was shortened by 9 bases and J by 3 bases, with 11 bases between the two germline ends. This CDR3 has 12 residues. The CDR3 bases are TGCGCCAGTAGAGAAGAGGAAGAGACCCAGTACTTC. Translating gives CASREEEETQYF.

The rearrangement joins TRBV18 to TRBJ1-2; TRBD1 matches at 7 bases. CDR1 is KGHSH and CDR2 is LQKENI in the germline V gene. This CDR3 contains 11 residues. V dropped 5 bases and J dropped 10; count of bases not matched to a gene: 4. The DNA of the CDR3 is TGTGCCAGCTCAGGCGACAGGGACTACACCTTC. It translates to CASSGDRDYTF.

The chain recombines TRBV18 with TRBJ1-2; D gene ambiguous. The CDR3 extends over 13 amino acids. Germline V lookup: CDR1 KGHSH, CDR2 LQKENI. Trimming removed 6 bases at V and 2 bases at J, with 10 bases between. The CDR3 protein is CASSPVGNYGYTF. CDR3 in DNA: TGTGCCAGCTCGCCCGTAGGGAACTATGGCTACACCTTC.

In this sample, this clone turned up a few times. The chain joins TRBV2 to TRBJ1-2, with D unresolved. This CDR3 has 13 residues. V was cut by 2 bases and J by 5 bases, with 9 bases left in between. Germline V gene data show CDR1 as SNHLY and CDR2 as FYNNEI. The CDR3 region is CASSEQEDYGYTF. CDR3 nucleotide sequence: TGTGCCAGCAGTGAACAGGAGGATTATGGCTACACCTTC.

In DNA, the CDR3 is TGCGCCAGCAGCGTCATACAGGGGGGGATGAACTACGAGCAGTACTTC. It encodes CASSVIQGGMNYEQYF. The chain uses TRBV4-1 and TRBJ2-7; D perhaps matches TRBD1 (8 bases). The CDR3 has 16 amino acids. CDR1 MGHRA and CDR2 YSYEKL come from the germline V gene. Trimming shortened V by 5 bases and J by 3 bases, and 20 bases separated the two germline ends.

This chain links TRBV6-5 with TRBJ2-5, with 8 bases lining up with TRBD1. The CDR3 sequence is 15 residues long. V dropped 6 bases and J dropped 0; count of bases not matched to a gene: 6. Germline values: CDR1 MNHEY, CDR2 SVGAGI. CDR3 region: CASRRQGRYQETQYF. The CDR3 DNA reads TGTGCCAGCAGGAGACAGGGGCGGTACCAAGAGACCCAGTACTTC.

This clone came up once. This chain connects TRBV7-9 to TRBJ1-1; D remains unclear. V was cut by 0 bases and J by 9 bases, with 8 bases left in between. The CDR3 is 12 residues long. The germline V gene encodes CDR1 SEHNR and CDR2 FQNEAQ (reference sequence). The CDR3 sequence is CASSLAVAKAFF. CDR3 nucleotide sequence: TGTGCCAGCAGCTTAGCGGTAGCAAAAGCTTTCTTT.

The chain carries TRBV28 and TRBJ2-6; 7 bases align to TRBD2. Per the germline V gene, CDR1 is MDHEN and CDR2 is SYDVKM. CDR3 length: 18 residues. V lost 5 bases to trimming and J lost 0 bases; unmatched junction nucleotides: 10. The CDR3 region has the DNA TGTGCCAGCAGTCCACCGGGGGGAGTCCCCTCTGGGGCCAACGTCCTGACTTTC. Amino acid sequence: CASSPPGGVPSGANVLTF.

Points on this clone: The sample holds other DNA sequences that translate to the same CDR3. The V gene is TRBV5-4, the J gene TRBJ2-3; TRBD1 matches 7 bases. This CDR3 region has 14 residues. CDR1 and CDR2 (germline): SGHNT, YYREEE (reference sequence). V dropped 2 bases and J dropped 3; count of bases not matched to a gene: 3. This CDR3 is CASSLQQGTDTQYF. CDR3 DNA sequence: TGTGCCAGCAGCTTACAACAGGGGACAGATACGCAGTATTTT.

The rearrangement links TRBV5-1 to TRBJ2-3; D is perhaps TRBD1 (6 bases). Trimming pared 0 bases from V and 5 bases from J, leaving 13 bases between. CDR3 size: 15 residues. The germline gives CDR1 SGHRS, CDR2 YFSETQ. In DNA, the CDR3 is TGCGCCAGCAGCTTGGTCCACAGGGATAGAGATACGCAGTATTTT. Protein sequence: CASSLVHRDRDTQYF.

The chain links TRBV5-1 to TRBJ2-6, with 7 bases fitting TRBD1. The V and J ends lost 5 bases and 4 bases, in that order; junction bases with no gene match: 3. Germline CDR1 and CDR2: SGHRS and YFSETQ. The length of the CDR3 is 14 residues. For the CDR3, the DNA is TGCGCCAGCAGACAGGGGCTCGGGGCCAACGTCCTGACTTTC. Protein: CASRQGLGANVLTF.

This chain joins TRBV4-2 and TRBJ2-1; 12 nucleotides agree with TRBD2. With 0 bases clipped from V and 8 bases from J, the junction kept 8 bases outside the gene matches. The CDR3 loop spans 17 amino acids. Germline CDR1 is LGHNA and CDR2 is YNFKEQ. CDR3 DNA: TGTGCCAGCAGCCAAGACGTCACTAGCGGGAGGATGGATGAGCAGTTCTTC. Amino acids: CASSQDVTSGRMDEQFF.

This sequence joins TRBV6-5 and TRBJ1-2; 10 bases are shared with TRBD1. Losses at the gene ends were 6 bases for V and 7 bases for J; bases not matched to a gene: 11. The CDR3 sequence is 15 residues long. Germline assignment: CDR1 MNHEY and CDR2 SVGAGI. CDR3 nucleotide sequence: TGTGCCAGCAGAGATTTCGGACAGGGGGTTAGTGGCTACACCTTC. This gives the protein CASRDFGQGVSGYTF.

Written as DNA, the CDR3 is TGTGCCACCAGCAGAGTTCCGGGTAATGAAAAACTGTTTTTT. Encoded protein: CATSRVPGNEKLFF. The rearrangement joins TRBV15 to TRBJ1-4; D gene unclear. Germline values: CDR1 LNHNV, CDR2 YYDKDF (reference sequence). The CDR3 loop spans 14 amino acids. With 1 base removed from V and 4 bases from J, the gap between germline ends came to 7 bases. Filled out from reference TRBV15 and TRBJ1-4, the complete variable domain reads DAMVIQNPRYQVTQFGKPVTLSCSQTLNHNVMYWYQQKSSQAPKLLFHYYDKDFNNEADTPDNFQSRRPNTSFCFLDIRSPGLGDTAMYLCATSRVPGNEKLFFGSGTQLSVL.

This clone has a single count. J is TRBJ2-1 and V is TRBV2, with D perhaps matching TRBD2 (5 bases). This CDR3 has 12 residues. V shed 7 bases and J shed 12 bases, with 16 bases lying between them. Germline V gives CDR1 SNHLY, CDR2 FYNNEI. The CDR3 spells CASTYGMSPQFF. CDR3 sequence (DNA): TGTGCCAGCACTTACGGGATGAGTCCGCAGTTCTTC.

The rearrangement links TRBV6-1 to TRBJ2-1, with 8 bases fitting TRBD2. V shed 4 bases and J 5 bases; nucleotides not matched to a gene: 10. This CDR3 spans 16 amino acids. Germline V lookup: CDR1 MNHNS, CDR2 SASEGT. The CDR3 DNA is TGTGCCAGCAGTGCGGATAGCGGGATCGGGAACAATGAGCAGTTCTTC. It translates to CASSADSGIGNNEQFF.

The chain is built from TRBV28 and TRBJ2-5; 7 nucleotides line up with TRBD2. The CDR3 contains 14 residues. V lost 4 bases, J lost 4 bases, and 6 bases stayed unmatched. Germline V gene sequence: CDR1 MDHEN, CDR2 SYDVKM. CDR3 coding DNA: TGTGCCAGCAGTTCCGCCGGGACTATAGAGACCCAGTACTTC. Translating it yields CASSSAGTIETQYF. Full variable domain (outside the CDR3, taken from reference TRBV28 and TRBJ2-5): DVKVTQSSRYLVKRTGEKVFLECVQDMDHENMFWYRQDPGLGLRLIYFSYDVKMKEKGDIPEGYSVSREKKERFSLILESASTNQTSMYLCASSSAGTIETQYFGPGTRLLVL.

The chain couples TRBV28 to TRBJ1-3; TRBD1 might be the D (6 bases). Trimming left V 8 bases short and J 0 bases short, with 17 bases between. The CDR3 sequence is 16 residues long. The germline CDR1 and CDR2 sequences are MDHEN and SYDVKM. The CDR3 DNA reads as TGTGCCAGCTCATTTTCCGGGACATACTCTGGAAACACCATATATTTT. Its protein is CASSFSGTYSGNTIYF.

CDR3 DNA sequence: TGTGCCAGTAGAAGGAGCGCGACAGAGACCCAGTACTTC. It is translated as CASRRSATETQYF. The chain uses TRBV19 and TRBJ2-5; D is unresolved. In germline, CDR1 is LNHDA, CDR2 SQIVND (reference sequence). This CDR3 region has 13 residues. V was trimmed by 6 bases and J by 4 bases, leaving 12 bases between them.

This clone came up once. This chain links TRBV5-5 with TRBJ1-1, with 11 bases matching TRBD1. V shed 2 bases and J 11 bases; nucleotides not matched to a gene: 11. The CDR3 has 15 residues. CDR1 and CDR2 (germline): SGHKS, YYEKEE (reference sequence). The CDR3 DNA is TGTGCCAGCAGCTTCGCAGTTCCCGGGACAGGGGGTGCTTTCTTT. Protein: CASSFAVPGTGGAFF.

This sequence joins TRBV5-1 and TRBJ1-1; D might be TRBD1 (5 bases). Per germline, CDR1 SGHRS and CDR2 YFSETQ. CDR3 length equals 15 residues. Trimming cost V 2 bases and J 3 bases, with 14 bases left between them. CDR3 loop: CASSFQGRVHTEAFF. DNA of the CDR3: TGCGCCAGCAGCTTTCAGGGCCGGGTACACACTGAAGCTTTCTTT.

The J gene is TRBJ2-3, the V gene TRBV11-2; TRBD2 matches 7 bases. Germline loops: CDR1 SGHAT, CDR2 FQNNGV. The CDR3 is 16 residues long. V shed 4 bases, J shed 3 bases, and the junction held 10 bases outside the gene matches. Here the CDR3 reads CASSSGTTPSTDTQYF. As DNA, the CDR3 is TGTGCCAGCAGCTCCGGGACTACCCCTTCGACAGATACGCAGTATTTT. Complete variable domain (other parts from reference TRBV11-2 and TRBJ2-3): EAGVAQSPRYKIIEKRQSVAFWCNPISGHATLYWYQQILGQGPKLLIQFQNNGVVDDSQLPKDRFSAERLKGVDSTLKIQPAKLEDSAVYLCASSSGTTPSTDTQYFGPGTRLTVL.

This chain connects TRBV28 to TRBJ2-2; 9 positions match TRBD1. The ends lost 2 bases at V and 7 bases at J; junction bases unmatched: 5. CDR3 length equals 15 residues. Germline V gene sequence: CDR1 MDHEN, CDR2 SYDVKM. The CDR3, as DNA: TGTGCCAGCAGTTTAACCGGACAGGGGCTCGGGGAGCTGTTTTTT. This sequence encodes CASSLTGQGLGELFF.

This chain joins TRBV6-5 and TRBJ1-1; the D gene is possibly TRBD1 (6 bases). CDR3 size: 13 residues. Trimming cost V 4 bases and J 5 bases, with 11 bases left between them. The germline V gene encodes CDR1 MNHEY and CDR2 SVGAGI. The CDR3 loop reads CASSFSQGTEAFF. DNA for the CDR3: TGTGCCAGCAGTTTCTCTCAGGGGACTGAAGCTTTCTTT.

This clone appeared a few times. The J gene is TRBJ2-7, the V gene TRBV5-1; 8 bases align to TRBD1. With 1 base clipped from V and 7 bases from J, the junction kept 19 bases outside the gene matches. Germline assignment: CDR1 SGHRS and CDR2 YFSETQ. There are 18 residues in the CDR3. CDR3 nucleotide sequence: TGCGCCAGCAGCTTGTCTGGACAGGGCGTCCGGCTAGCGCAAGAGCAGTACTTC. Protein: CASSLSGQGVRLAQEQYF. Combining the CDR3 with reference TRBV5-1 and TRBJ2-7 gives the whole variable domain KAGVTQTPRYLIKTRGQQVTLSCSPISGHRSVSWYQQTPGQGLQFLFEYFSETQRNKGNFPGRFSGRQFSNSRSEMNVSTLELGDSALYLCASSLSGQGVRLAQEQYFGPGTRLTVT.

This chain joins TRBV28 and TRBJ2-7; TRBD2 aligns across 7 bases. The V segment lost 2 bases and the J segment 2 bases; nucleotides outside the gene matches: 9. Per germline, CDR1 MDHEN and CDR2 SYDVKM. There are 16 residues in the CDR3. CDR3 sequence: CASSLPPASGPYEQYF. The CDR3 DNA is TGTGCCAGCAGTTTACCCCCCGCTAGCGGCCCCTACGAGCAGTACTTC.